The present T cell receptor beta chain was sequenced within a study of tumor and adjacent non-tumor tissue in lung cancer. Study-level information: The patients, 10 to 11 men and roughly 5 women, were roughly 30 to 76 with stage I to III disease.

This clonotype was observed a few times. The target antigen is unknown. Findings and caveats of the study: Tumor tissue had significantly higher TCR diversity than normal lung.

The germline gives CDR1 DFQATT, CDR2 SNEGSKA (reference sequence). Between the trimmed V and J ends, which lost 3 bases and 3 bases, there was a span of 12 bases. CDR3 length: 13 residues. No cell sorting was done before RNA was extracted from the tissue. This non-tumor lung sample came from over 3 cm beyond the tumor edge. Three rounds of nested PCR, following a modified ARM-PCR protocol, produced the TCRbeta library. TCRdb re-analysed the multiplex PCR reads in MiXCR, keeping a single row per CDR3 protein. The table has more than 45,000 distinct CDR3 sequences, about 68% seen once. The receptor was isolated from a woman in her 70s with non-small cell lung cancer. The chain is built from TRBV20-1 and TRBJ2-7; a possible D gene is TRBD2 (6 bases). Sequencing was performed on distant non-tumor lung tissue. This CDR3 is CSASRSGLYEQYF. The CDR3 bases are TGCAGTGCTAGTCGTAGCGGCCTCTACGAGCAGTACTTC.